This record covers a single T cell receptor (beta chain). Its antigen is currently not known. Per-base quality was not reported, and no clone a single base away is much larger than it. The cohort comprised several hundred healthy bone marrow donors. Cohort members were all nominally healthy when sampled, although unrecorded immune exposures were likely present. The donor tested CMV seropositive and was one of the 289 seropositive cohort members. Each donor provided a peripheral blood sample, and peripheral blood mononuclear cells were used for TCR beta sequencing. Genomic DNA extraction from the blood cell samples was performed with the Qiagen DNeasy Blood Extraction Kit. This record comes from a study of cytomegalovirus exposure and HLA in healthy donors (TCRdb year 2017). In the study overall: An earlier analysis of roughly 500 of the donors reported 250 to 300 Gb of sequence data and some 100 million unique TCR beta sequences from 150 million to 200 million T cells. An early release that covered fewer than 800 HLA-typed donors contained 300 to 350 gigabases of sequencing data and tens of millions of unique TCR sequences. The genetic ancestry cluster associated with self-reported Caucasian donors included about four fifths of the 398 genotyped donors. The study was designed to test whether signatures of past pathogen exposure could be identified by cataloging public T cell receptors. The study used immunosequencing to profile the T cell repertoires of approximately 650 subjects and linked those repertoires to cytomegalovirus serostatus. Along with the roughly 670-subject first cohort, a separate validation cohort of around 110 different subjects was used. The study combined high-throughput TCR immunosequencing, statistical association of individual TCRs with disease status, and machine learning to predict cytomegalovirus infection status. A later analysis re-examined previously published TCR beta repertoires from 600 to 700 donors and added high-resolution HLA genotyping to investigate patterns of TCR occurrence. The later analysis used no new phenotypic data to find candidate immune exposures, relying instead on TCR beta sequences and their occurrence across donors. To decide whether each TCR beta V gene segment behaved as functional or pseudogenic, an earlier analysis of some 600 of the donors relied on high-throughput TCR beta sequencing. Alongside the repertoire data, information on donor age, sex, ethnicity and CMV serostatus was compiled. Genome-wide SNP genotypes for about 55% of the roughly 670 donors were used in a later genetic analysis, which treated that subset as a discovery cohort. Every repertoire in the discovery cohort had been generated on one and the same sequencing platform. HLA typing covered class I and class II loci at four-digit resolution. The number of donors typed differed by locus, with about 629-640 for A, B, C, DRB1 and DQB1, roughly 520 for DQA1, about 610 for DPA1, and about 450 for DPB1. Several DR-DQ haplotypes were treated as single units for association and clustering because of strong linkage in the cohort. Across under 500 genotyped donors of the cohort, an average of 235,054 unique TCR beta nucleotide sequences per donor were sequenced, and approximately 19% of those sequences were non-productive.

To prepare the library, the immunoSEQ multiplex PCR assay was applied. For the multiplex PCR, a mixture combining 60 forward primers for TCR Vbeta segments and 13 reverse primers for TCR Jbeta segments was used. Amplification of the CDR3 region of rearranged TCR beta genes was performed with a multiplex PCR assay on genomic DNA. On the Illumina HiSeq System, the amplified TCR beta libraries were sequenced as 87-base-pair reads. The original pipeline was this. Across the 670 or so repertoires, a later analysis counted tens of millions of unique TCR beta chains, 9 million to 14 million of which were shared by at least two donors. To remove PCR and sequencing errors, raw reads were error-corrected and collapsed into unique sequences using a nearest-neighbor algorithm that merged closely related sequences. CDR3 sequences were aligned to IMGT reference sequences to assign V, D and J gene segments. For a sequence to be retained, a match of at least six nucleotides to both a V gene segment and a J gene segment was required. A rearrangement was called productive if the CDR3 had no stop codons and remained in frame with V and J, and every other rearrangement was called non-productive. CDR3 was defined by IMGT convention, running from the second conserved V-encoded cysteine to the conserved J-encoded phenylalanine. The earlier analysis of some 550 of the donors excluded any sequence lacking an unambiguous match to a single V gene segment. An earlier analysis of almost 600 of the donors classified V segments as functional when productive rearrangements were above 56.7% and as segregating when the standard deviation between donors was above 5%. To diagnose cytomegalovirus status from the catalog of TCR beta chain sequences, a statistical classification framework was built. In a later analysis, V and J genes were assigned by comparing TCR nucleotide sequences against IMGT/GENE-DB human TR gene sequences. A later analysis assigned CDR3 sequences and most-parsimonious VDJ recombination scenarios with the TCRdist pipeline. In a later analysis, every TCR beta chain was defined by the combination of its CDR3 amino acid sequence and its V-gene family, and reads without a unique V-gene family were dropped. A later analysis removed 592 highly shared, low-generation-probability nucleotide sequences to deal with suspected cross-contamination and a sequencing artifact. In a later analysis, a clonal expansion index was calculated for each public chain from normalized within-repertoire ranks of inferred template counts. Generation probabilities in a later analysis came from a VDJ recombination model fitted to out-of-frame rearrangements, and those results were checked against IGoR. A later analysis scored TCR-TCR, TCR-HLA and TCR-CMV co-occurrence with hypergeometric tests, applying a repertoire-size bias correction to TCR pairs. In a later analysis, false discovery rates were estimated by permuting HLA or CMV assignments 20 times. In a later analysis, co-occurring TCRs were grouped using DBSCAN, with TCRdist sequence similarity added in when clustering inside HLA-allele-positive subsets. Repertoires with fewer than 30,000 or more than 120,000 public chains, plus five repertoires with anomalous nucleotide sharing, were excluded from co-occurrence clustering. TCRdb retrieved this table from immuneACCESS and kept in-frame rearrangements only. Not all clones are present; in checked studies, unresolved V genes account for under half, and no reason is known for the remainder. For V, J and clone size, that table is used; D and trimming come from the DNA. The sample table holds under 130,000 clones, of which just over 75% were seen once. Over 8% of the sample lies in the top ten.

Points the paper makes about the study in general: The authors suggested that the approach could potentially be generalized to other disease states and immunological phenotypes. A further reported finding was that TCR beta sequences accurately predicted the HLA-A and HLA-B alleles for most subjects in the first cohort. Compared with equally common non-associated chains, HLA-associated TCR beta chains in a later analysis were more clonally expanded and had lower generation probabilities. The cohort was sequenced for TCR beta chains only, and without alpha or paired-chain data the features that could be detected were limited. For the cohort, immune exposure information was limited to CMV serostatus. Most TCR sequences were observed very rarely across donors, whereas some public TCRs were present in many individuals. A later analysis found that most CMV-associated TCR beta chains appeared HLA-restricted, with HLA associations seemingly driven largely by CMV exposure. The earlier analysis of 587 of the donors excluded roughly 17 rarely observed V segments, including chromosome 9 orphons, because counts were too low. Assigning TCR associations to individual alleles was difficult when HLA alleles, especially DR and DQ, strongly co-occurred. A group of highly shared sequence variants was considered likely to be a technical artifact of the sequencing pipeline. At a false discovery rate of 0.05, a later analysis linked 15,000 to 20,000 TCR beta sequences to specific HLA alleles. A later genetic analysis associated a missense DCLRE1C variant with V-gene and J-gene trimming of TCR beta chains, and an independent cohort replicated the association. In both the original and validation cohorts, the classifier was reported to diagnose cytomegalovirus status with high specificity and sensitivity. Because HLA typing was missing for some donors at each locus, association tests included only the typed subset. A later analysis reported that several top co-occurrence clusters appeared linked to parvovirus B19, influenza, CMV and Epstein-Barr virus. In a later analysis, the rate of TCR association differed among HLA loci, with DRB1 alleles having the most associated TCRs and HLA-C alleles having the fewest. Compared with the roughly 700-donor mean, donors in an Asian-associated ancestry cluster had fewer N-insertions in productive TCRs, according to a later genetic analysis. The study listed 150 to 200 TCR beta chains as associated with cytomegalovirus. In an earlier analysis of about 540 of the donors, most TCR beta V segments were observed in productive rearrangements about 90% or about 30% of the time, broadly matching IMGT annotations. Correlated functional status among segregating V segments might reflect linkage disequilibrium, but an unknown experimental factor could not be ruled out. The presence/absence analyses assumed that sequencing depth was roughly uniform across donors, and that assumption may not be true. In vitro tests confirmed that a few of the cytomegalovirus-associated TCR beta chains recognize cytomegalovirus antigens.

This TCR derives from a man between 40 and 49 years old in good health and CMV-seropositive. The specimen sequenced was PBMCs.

The CDR3 has the sequence CASSSGAETQYF. The nucleotide sequence is given as TGTGCCAGCAGCTCAGGGGCAGAGACCCAGTACTTC. Recombination connected TRBV11-2 to TRBJ2-5; TRBD1 is a weak D gene call, 6 bases matching. CDR1 SGHAT and CDR2 FQNNGV were looked up in the germline V gene. Including cysteine and phenylalanine, the CDR3 has 12 amino acids. Only the CDR3 DNA is retained, 36 bases long and in frame from the first base. Trimming takes 4 bases from V and 4 bases from J, and the germline ends sit 7 bases apart.